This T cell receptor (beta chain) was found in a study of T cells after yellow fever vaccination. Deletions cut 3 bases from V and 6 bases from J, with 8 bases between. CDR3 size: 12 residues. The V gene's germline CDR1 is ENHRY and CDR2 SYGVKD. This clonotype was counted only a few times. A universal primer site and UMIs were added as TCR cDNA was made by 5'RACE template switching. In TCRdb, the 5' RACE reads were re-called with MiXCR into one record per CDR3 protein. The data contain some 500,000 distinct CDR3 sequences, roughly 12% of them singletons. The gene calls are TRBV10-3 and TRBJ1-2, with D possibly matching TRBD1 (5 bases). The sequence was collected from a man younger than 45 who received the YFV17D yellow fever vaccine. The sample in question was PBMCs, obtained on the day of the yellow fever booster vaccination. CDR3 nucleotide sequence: TGTGCCATCAGTGATCGGGACGATGGCTACACCTTC. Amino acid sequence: CAISDRDDGYTF.